This T cell receptor beta chain comes out of a study of human T cells and chemical hapten exposure. Study-wide points: Significantly greater numbers of large CDR3 similarity clusters came from expanded TCRs than from controls. There was no change with DPC sensitization in TCRs above 1 in 1000 frequency.

The CDR3 consists of 15 residues. V lost 7 bases and J 0 bases, leaving 11 bases between the germline ends. Germline loops: CDR1 SGHNT, CDR2 YYREEE (reference sequence). The time point here: patch test 2, 6 weeks after DPC sensitization. This sample's treatment: therapeutic diphenylcyclopropenone sensitization with weekly scalp DPC. Staff drew blood before applying each patch test. A note on this clonotype: As yet, its antigen is unknown.

A single record per CDR3 protein comes from TCRdb applying MiXCR to the RACE reads. The data hold more than 90,000 distinct CDR3 sequences, with 11% observed a single time. The sequence derives from a woman aged 40 to 50 with alopecia areata. Some clones in this sample may be carry-over from other donors' samples. The source material was whole blood, sampled in connection with sensitization to the hapten diphenylcyclopropenone (DPC). The J gene is TRBJ2-6, the V gene TRBV5-4; D not certain. CDR3 sequence reads: CASETGYSGANVLTF. As DNA, the CDR3 is TGTGCCAGCGAAACTGGATACTCTGGGGCCAACGTCCTGACTTTC.